The rows below give T cell receptor beta chains drawn from one sample of a study of blood T cell repertoires in COVID-19. Assay used: immunoSEQ multiplex PCR; TCRdb lists only in-frame clones, some missing. The repertoire holds 200,000 to 250,000 clones, with roughly four fifths as singletons. What was sequenced was peripheral blood. The receptors here all came from a woman of 80 years or more with COVID-19, enrolled during active disease. Each CDR3 is given with its conserved first and last residue. Each record gives: D gene, J gene, clone size, V gene, CDR3 DNA, CDR3 protein. D genes are given only for firm matches. For some rows the clone size is stated as once, few or many, or as a class when expanded; others skip it.

d_gene: .; j_gene: TRBJ1-1; abundance: .; v_gene: TRBV29-1; CDR3nt: TGCAGCGTTGCCCGAGACACTGAAGCTTTCTTT; CDR3aa: CSVARDTEAFF
d_gene: TRBD1; j_gene: TRBJ2-7; abundance: once; v_gene: TRBV4-2; CDR3nt: TGTGCCAGCAGCCGCGGGACAGGGGGCTTCTACGAGCAGTACTTC; CDR3aa: CASSRGTGGFYEQYF
d_gene: TRBD1; j_gene: TRBJ1-5; abundance: once; v_gene: TRBV15; CDR3nt: TGTGCCACCACCAGGGGGACAGGGGTTAATCAGCCCCAGCATTTT; CDR3aa: CATTRGTGVNQPQHF
d_gene: .; j_gene: TRBJ1-6; abundance: .; v_gene: TRBV6-5; CDR3nt: TGTGCCAGCACTTACAGAGCATGGGGCCTTTCACCCCTCCACTTT; CDR3aa: CASTYRAWGLSPLHF
d_gene: TRBD1; j_gene: TRBJ1-2; abundance: .; v_gene: TRBV19; CDR3nt: TGTGCCAGTAGTATCTTGACAGGGGCTGGCTACACCTTC; CDR3aa: CASSILTGAGYTF
d_gene: TRBD2; j_gene: TRBJ2-1; abundance: .; v_gene: TRBV9; CDR3nt: TGTGCCAGCAGCGTAGCTGCGGGGGGCTACAATGAGCAGTTCTTC; CDR3aa: CASSVAAGGYNEQFF
d_gene: TRBD1; j_gene: TRBJ2-7; abundance: .; v_gene: TRBV15; CDR3nt: TGTGCCACCAGCGTGAGTGGACAGGGGGCCTACGAGCAGTACTTC; CDR3aa: CATSVSGQGAYEQYF
d_gene: .; j_gene: TRBJ1-2; abundance: .; v_gene: TRBV19; CDR3nt: TGTGCCAGTAGCCCAACAGGAGTGGTCTATGGCTACACCTTC; CDR3aa: CASSPTGVVYGYTF
d_gene: .; j_gene: TRBJ1-4; abundance: once; v_gene: TRBV5-1; CDR3nt: TGCGCCAGCAGCTTCGGACAGAGAAATGAAAAACTGTTTTTT; CDR3aa: CASSFGQRNEKLFF
d_gene: .; j_gene: TRBJ1-1; abundance: .; v_gene: TRBV7-2; CDR3nt: TGTGCCAGCAGCTGGAGTGGCAAAAACACTGAAGCTTTCTTT; CDR3aa: CASSWSGKNTEAFF
d_gene: TRBD1; j_gene: TRBJ1-1; abundance: few; v_gene: TRBV24-1; CDR3nt: TGTGCCACCAGTGATTGGGCGGGACAGCCGAACACTGAAGCTTTCTTT; CDR3aa: CATSDWAGQPNTEAFF
d_gene: .; j_gene: TRBJ1-1; abundance: .; v_gene: TRBV5-1; CDR3nt: TGCGCCAGCAGCTACGGACAGCCCAACACTGAAGCTTTCTTT; CDR3aa: CASSYGQPNTEAFF
d_gene: .; j_gene: TRBJ2-7; abundance: .; v_gene: TRBV5-4; CDR3nt: TGTGCCAGCAGCTTGCAGTTCAGCTCCTACGAGCAGTACTTC; CDR3aa: CASSLQFSSYEQYF
d_gene: TRBD2; j_gene: TRBJ2-3; abundance: .; v_gene: TRBV3-1/TRBV3-2; CDR3nt: TGTGCCAGCAGCCTAGCGGGAGGGCCCTCAGATACGCAGTATTTT; CDR3aa: CASSLAGGPSDTQYF
d_gene: TRBD1; j_gene: TRBJ1-1; abundance: .; v_gene: TRBV29-1; CDR3nt: TGCAGCGGAACAGGGGCCACTAACACTGAAGCTTTCTTT; CDR3aa: CSGTGATNTEAFF
d_gene: TRBD1; j_gene: TRBJ2-4; abundance: .; v_gene: TRBV28; CDR3nt: TGTGCCACCCTGGGACAGGCGCCAGTTCTAGCCAAAAACATTCAGTACTTC; CDR3aa: CATLGQAPVLAKNIQYF
d_gene: TRBD1; j_gene: TRBJ1-2; abundance: .; v_gene: TRBV5-8; CDR3nt: TGTGCCAGCAGCTTACCGGGACAGGGAAAGGGCTACACCTTC; CDR3aa: CASSLPGQGKGYTF
d_gene: .; j_gene: TRBJ1-2; abundance: .; v_gene: TRBV25-1; CDR3nt: TGTGCCAGCAGTGATACCGAAGTTTGGGGCAAGGGAACGTATGGCTACACCTTC; CDR3aa: CASSDTEVWGKGTYGYTF
d_gene: .; j_gene: TRBJ1-3; abundance: once; v_gene: TRBV4-1; CDR3nt: TGCGCCAGCAGCCAAATGCCGGACAGCTCTGGAAACACCATATATTTT; CDR3aa: CASSQMPDSSGNTIYF
d_gene: .; j_gene: TRBJ2-1; abundance: .; v_gene: TRBV11-3; CDR3nt: TGTGCCAGCAGCTTAGTCGCAGGTTCTTACAATGAGCAGTTCTTC; CDR3aa: CASSLVAGSYNEQFF
d_gene: TRBD1; j_gene: TRBJ1-5; abundance: .; v_gene: TRBV6-6; CDR3nt: TGTGCCAGCAGTTCCGACGACAGGGGCCAATCAGCCCAGCATTTT; CDR3aa: CASSSDDRGQSAQHF
d_gene: TRBD1; j_gene: TRBJ2-1; abundance: .; v_gene: TRBV2; CDR3nt: TGTGCCAGACGAGGGACAGTCGACAGTGAGCAGTTCTTC; CDR3aa: CARRGTVDSEQFF
d_gene: TRBD1; j_gene: TRBJ1-1; abundance: few; v_gene: TRBV5-1; CDR3nt: TGCGCCAGCAGCACGGGGACAGTGAACACTGAAGCTTTCTTT; CDR3aa: CASSTGTVNTEAFF
d_gene: TRBD1; j_gene: TRBJ2-1; abundance: .; v_gene: TRBV12-3/TRBV12-4; CDR3nt: TGTGCCAGCAGCCTAACCCCGGGACAGGGGCTGGTCTTC; CDR3aa: CASSLTPGQGLVF
d_gene: TRBD1; j_gene: TRBJ1-4; abundance: .; v_gene: TRBV2; CDR3nt: TGTGCCAGCGCCCTGGACAGGGTCGGTGAAAAACTGTTTTTT; CDR3aa: CASALDRVGEKLFF
d_gene: TRBD1; j_gene: TRBJ1-5; abundance: .; v_gene: TRBV7-2; CDR3nt: TGTGCCAGCAGCTTAGCTATAAGACAGGGCAGGGGTCAGCCCCAGCATTTT; CDR3aa: CASSLAIRQGRGQPQHF
d_gene: TRBD2; j_gene: TRBJ2-5; abundance: once; v_gene: TRBV5-4; CDR3nt: TGTGCCAGCAGCTTCTCTGGCGGGAGGGCAGAGACCCAGTACTTC; CDR3aa: CASSFSGGRAETQYF
d_gene: TRBD2; j_gene: TRBJ2-1; abundance: few; v_gene: TRBV4-2; CDR3nt: TGTGCCAGCAGCCAAGATTGGGGGGGTGAGCAGTTCTTC; CDR3aa: CASSQDWGGEQFF
d_gene: TRBD1; j_gene: TRBJ1-1; abundance: .; v_gene: TRBV5-5; CDR3nt: TGTGCCAGCAGCTTCTGGGACAGGGGAGCCCGTGAAGCTTTCTTT; CDR3aa: CASSFWDRGAREAFF
d_gene: .; j_gene: TRBJ1-5; abundance: .; v_gene: TRBV9; CDR3nt: TGTGCCAGCAGCATGGGGGGACTTAGCAATCAGCCCCAGCATTTT; CDR3aa: CASSMGGLSNQPQHF
d_gene: .; j_gene: TRBJ1-6; abundance: .; v_gene: TRBV5-6; CDR3nt: TGTGCCAGCAGCTACAGCTCCTATAATTCACCCCTCCACTTT; CDR3aa: CASSYSSYNSPLHF
d_gene: .; j_gene: TRBJ1-2; abundance: .; v_gene: TRBV9; CDR3nt: TGTGCCAGCAGCCTGGACAGTAACTATGGCTACACCTTC; CDR3aa: CASSLDSNYGYTF
d_gene: .; j_gene: TRBJ2-5; abundance: .; v_gene: TRBV9; CDR3nt: TGTGCCAGCAGTGGGTCGGGGGCCCAGTACTTC; CDR3aa: CASSGSGAQYF
d_gene: .; j_gene: TRBJ1-5; abundance: .; v_gene: TRBV9; CDR3nt: TGTGCCAGCAGCGTAGCTTCACAGGGCCAGCCCCAGCATTTT; CDR3aa: CASSVASQGQPQHF
d_gene: .; j_gene: TRBJ2-2; abundance: .; v_gene: TRBV5-1; CDR3nt: TGCGCCAGCAGCTTGGTCTCGGGTACCGGGGAGCTGTTTTTT; CDR3aa: CASSLVSGTGELFF
d_gene: .; j_gene: TRBJ2-3; abundance: .; v_gene: TRBV6-5; CDR3nt: TGTGCCAGCAGTCACCTGACAGGCACCACAGATACGCAGTATTTT; CDR3aa: CASSHLTGTTDTQYF
d_gene: .; j_gene: TRBJ2-5; abundance: .; v_gene: TRBV18; CDR3nt: TGTGCCAGCTCCCCTTCGGAAGAGACCCAGTACTTC; CDR3aa: CASSPSEETQYF
d_gene: TRBD1; j_gene: TRBJ2-2; abundance: .; v_gene: TRBV18; CDR3nt: TGTGCCAGCTCACCGGGACAGCCGAACACCGGGGAGCTGTTTTTT; CDR3aa: CASSPGQPNTGELFF
d_gene: .; j_gene: TRBJ2-3; abundance: .; v_gene: TRBV2; CDR3nt: TGTGCCAGCCTCAGGGGCGGAAGCAGGGGCACAGATACGCAGTATTTT; CDR3aa: CASLRGGSRGTDTQYF
d_gene: .; j_gene: TRBJ2-5; abundance: .; v_gene: TRBV7-2; CDR3nt: TGTGCCAGCAGCTTATCGGGGATACAGACCCAGTACTTC; CDR3aa: CASSLSGIQTQYF
d_gene: TRBD2; j_gene: TRBJ2-7; abundance: few; v_gene: TRBV3-1/TRBV3-2; CDR3nt: TGTGCCAGCAGACCAGCGGGAGGGCCGGGGGAGCAGTACTTC; CDR3aa: CASRPAGGPGEQYF
d_gene: .; j_gene: TRBJ2-2; abundance: .; v_gene: TRBV24-1; CDR3nt: TGTGCCACCTCTAGTGGCGGGGAGCTGTTTTTT; CDR3aa: CATSSGGELFF
d_gene: TRBD2; j_gene: TRBJ2-1; abundance: .; v_gene: TRBV29-1; CDR3nt: TGCAGCGGGGGGACTAGCGGTTACAATGAGCAGTTCTTC; CDR3aa: CSGGTSGYNEQFF
d_gene: TRBD1; j_gene: TRBJ1-4; abundance: .; v_gene: TRBV4-1; CDR3nt: TGCGCCAGCAGCCAAGAAGGGGCAGGGGGAGAAAAACTGTTTTTT; CDR3aa: CASSQEGAGGEKLFF
d_gene: .; j_gene: TRBJ1-1; abundance: .; v_gene: TRBV5-1; CDR3nt: TGCGCCAGCAGCTTGGCCCCGGGGGCTGAAGCTTTCTTT; CDR3aa: CASSLAPGAEAFF
d_gene: TRBD1; j_gene: TRBJ1-2; abundance: .; v_gene: TRBV7-2; CDR3nt: TGTGCCAGCAGCGCAGGGGGCGCGGACTATGGCTACACCTTC; CDR3aa: CASSAGGADYGYTF
d_gene: .; j_gene: TRBJ1-4; abundance: .; v_gene: TRBV9; CDR3nt: TGTGCCAGCAGCGTCGGGAGAGGGCACTATGAAAAACTGTTTTTT; CDR3aa: CASSVGRGHYEKLFF
d_gene: .; j_gene: TRBJ1-3; abundance: .; v_gene: TRBV9; CDR3nt: TGTGCCAGCAGCGTCACATCTGGAAACACCATATATTTT; CDR3aa: CASSVTSGNTIYF
d_gene: TRBD1; j_gene: TRBJ2-4; abundance: .; v_gene: TRBV2; CDR3nt: TGTGCCAGCAGTTTCCCGGGACAGGGGGCTCCTCTAGCCAAAAACATTCAGTACTTC; CDR3aa: CASSFPGQGAPLAKNIQYF
d_gene: TRBD1; j_gene: TRBJ2-7; abundance: .; v_gene: TRBV5-1; CDR3nt: TGCGCCAGCAGCTTGGCCGGGACAGCCGGCTACGAGCAGTACTTC; CDR3aa: CASSLAGTAGYEQYF
d_gene: .; j_gene: TRBJ1-2; abundance: .; v_gene: TRBV27; CDR3nt: TGTGCCACCCTTGGTGGGGGCGTAAACTATGGCTACACCTTC; CDR3aa: CATLGGGVNYGYTF
d_gene: TRBD1; j_gene: TRBJ2-2; abundance: .; v_gene: TRBV3-1/TRBV3-2; CDR3nt: TGTGCCAGCAGCCACCAGGGGGCGGACACCGGGGAGCTGTTTTTT; CDR3aa: CASSHQGADTGELFF
d_gene: .; j_gene: TRBJ1-2; abundance: .; v_gene: TRBV19; CDR3nt: TGTGCCAGTAGTATTAAGCCCTCCGGGACAAGCTTGGAGGGCTACACCTTC; CDR3aa: CASSIKPSGTSLEGYTF